This TCR beta chain was obtained from a study of shared clonotypes between healthy human individuals (dated by TCRdb to 2019 to 2021). Background on the whole study: The cohort included three men and a couple of women between 18 and 49 years of age. For each donor, CD4 naive and CD4 memory were each run on three plates, CD8 naive on two plates, and CD8 memory on one plate. To estimate repertoire size and how much clonotype sharing occurs between individuals, the study deeply sequenced the blood TCR repertoires of about five healthy adults. Different laboratories and diverse techniques were used to prepare libraries and sequence TCR repertoires, to increase sequencing depth and limit assay-specific biases. Per donor, leukapheresis produced somewhere between about 0.94 and 9 billion PBMCs.

Using the deep immunoSEQ assay, multiplex PCR amplified TCR CDR3 regions from genomic DNA. Extracted genomic DNA from each cell subset was spread evenly across all wells of several immunoSEQ 96-well plates, with each plate serving as a replicate. Each replicate PCR for sorted subsets received around 200 ng genomic DNA, equal to around 32,000 T cell genomes. The purified libraries were quantified using a Qubit 3.0 fluorometer, sized with a Bioanalyzer 2100, and then quantified again using the KAPA Library Quantification kit. A separate single-read 150-cycle Illumina NextSeq 550 flow cell was used to sequence each immunoSEQ 96-well plate. On the study's bioinformatics: Because only junctional sequences without quality scores were contained in the immunoSEQ output, filtering matching that applied to full-length reads could not be performed. Sequences were annotated with PyIR, a Python wrapper for IgBLAST v1.9, and V/J genes and CDR3 were assigned using IMGT germline references. Reads were filtered out if the reads had weak V/J assignments (E-value above 1e-6), no CDR3, stop codons, out-of-frame junctions, or ambiguous translated residues. A V3J clonotype was defined by an identical inferred V gene, J gene, and CDR3 amino acid sequence. Percentage overlap between repertoires was calculated by dividing the number of shared unique clonotypes by the size of the smaller repertoire. Repertoire richness was assessed with RTK rarefaction, the Chao1 estimator, and Recon v2.1 estimates of unobserved clonotypes. Generation probabilities were computed with OLGA for all TCRbeta clonotypes obtained by the gDNA method from a handful of donors. TCRdb re-hosts the immuneACCESS table, in-frame sequences only. Its copies lack some clones; in the studies checked, an unresolved V gene accounts for under half of them, and the cause for the rest is not known. D and trimming come from the DNA, and the V and J calls and clone size come from that table. The sample table records approximately 1.9 million clones; roughly 93% of these occur just once. The top ten clonotypes cover around 1.8% of the sample.

On this clone: It has no known antigen specificity. No clone much larger than this one lies a single base away; base qualities are absent.

Overall study outcomes, separate from this receptor: Naive subsets generally had larger estimated clonotype richness than memory subsets did. The small number of donors limited the genetic and exposure-history diversity represented. Rarefaction of sorted-subset datasets indicated incomplete sequencing despite the large sequencing depth. Higher generation probabilities were observed for clonotypes shared by all four sorted-subset donors than for non-shared clonotypes. Pairwise subsampling led to the expectation that sequencing depth would affect the degree of clonotype sharing among donors. Sharing across a few donors was observed for about 4.8% of naive CD4, under 4% of naive CD8, around 2.5% of memory CD4, and roughly 0.43% of memory CD8 clonotypes. Only blood was sampled, and tissue TCR repertoires likely differ from those in blood.

CD8 naive samples were obtained by positive selection for CCR7 among CD45RO-negative cells, yielding a CD45RA+CCR7+ population from which TemRA cells were excluded. The donors were healthy, HIV-negative adults with no recently reported acute infections or vaccinations. All donors were Caucasian adults living in Nashville, Tennessee, USA. After blood collection by leukapheresis, PBMCs were isolated using Ficoll-Histopaque density gradient centrifugation and then cryopreserved in the vapor phase of liquid nitrogen. Analytical flow cytometry was used to check the purity and quantity of every magnetically sorted T cell population. Each sorted fraction had its genomic DNA isolated and then quantified by UV absorbance on a Nanodrop 2000c. V drops 0 bases and J drops 3 bases, leaving 12 bases in between. The CDR1 and CDR2 encoded by the germline V gene are SGHDT and YYEEEE. Counted from cysteine to phenylalanine, this CDR3 has 15 amino acids. Only the CDR3 region is kept as DNA, spanning 45 bases read in frame from base 1.

The receptor's source is a man in his late teens or twenties in good health. Some clones in this sample may be carry-over from other donors' samples. The chain couples TRBV5-6 to TRBJ1-2; the D gene cannot be resolved reliably. Sample: naive CD8+ T cells from PBMCs. The cell subset or site tag for this specimen amounts to: CD45RA+CCR7+. The CDR3 corresponds to CASSLAEGKDYGYTF. The sequenced DNA: TGTGCCAGCAGCTTGGCCGAAGGCAAAGACTATGGCTACACCTTC. Here the CDR3 is joined to the reference TRBV5-6 and TRBJ1-2 genes, and the full variable domain is: DAGVTQSPTHLIKTRGQQVTLRCSPKSGHDTVSWYQQALGQGPQFIFQYYEEEERQRGNFPDRFSGHQFPNYSSELNVNALLLGDSALYLCASSLAEGKDYGYTFGSGTRLTVV.